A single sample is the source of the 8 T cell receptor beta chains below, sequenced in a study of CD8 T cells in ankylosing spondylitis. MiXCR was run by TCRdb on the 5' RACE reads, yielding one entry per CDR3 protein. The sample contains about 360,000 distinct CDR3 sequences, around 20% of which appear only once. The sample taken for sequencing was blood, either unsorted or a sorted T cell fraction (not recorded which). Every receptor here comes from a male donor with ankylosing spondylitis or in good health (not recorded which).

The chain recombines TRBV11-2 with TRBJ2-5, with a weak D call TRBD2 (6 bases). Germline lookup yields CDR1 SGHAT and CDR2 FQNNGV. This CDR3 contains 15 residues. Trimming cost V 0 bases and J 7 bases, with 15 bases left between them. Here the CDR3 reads CASSLEAGNTWTQYF. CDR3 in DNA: TGTGCCAGCAGCTTAGAAGCGGGCAATACCTGGACCCAGTACTTC.

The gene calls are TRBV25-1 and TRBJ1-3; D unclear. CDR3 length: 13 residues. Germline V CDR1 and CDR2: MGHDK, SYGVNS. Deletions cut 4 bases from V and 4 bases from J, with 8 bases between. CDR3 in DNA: TGTGCCAGCAGTGTACCCACAGGAAACACCATATATTTT. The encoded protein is CASSVPTGNTIYF.

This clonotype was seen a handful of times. CDR3 DNA sequence: TGTGCCAGCAGCTTCACCGGACAGGGGACTGGCTACACCTTC. Translation gives CASSFTGQGTGYTF. The chain links TRBV5-4 to TRBJ1-2, with 9 bases aligning to TRBD1. CDR3 size: 14 residues. The germline V gene has CDR1 SGHNT and CDR2 YYREEE (reference sequence). V lost 2 bases, J lost 7 bases, and 6 bases stayed unmatched.

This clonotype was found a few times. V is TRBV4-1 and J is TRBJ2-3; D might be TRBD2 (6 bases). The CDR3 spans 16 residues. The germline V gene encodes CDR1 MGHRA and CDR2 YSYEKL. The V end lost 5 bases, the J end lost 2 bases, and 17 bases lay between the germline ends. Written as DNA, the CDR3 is TGCGCCAGCAGCACTTTGGCCGGGGGATTCACAGATACGCAGTATTTT. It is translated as CASSTLAGGFTDTQYF.

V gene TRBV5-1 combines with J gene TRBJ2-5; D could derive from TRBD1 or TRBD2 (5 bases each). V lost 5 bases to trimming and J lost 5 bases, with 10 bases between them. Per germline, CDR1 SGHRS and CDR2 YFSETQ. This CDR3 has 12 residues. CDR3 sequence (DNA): TGCGCCAGCAGAGGGGACGGGGAGACCCAGTACTTC. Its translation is CASRGDGETQYF.

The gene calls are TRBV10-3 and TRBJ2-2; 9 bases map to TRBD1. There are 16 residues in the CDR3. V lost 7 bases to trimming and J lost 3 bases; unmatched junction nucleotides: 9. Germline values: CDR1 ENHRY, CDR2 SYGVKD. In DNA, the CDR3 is TGTGCCATCAACCTACAGGGGGCCCGGGACACCGGGGAGCTGTTTTTT. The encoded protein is CAINLQGARDTGELFF.

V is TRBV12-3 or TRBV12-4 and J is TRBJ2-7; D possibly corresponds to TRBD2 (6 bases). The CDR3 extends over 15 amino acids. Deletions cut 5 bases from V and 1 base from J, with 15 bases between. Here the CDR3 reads CASSPELAFSYEQYF. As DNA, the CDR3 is TGTGCCAGCAGTCCCGAACTAGCCTTTTCCTACGAGCAGTACTTC.

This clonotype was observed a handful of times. The CDR3 DNA sequence: TGCAGCGTTGAAGAAGCTAGCGGGGGGCTCTACGAGCAGTACTTC. This codes for CSVEEASGGLYEQYF. The V call is TRBV29-1, the J call TRBJ2-7; 11 nucleotides align to TRBD2. Germline V gene lookup returns CDR1 SQVTM and CDR2 ANQGSEA. This CDR3 has 15 amino acids. V lost 0 bases, J lost 3 bases, and 4 bases stayed unmatched.